This T cell receptor beta chain comes out of a study of cytomegalovirus exposure and HLA in healthy donors. Looking at the study overall: The same platform as the approximately 670 first-cohort repertoires was used for the 120 or so validation repertoires, a later analysis reported.

About this clone: Its cognate antigen is unknown.

Study findings and constraints: There were three CMV-associated chains whose specificity for CMV antigens was confirmed in vitro.

The donors belonged to the 120-subject validation cohort, separate from the approximately 670-subject first cohort. Produced via immunoSEQ multiplex PCR; TCRdb's table is partial and in-frame only. In the table there are approximately 260,000 clones, about 90% of which are singletons. Germline CDR1 and CDR2: SGHRS and YFSETQ. Trimming shortened V by 4 bases and J by 1 base, and 11 bases separated the two germline ends. This CDR3 contains 14 residues. The receptor comes from a woman aged 30 to 39 in good health and CMV-seropositive. Sequences were obtained from PBMCs. The chain uses TRBV5-1 and TRBJ1-1; possible D gene TRBD1, 5 bases. The DNA for the CDR3 is TGCGCCAGCAGCGCCGGCGGGGGGAACACTGAAGCTTTCTTT. It translates to CASSAGGGNTEAFF.